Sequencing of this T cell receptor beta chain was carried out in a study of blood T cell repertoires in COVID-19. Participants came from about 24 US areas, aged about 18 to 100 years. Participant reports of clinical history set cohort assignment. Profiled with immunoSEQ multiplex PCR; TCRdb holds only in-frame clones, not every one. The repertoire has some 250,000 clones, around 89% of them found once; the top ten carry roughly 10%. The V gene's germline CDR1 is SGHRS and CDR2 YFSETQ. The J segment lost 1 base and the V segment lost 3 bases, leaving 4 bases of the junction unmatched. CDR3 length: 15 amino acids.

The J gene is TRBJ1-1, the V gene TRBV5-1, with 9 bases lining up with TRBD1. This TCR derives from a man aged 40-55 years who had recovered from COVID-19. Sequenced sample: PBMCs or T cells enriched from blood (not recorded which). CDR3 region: CASSWGTGTNTEAFF. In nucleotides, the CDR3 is TGCGCCAGCAGCTGGGGGACAGGGACGAACACTGAAGCTTTCTTT.